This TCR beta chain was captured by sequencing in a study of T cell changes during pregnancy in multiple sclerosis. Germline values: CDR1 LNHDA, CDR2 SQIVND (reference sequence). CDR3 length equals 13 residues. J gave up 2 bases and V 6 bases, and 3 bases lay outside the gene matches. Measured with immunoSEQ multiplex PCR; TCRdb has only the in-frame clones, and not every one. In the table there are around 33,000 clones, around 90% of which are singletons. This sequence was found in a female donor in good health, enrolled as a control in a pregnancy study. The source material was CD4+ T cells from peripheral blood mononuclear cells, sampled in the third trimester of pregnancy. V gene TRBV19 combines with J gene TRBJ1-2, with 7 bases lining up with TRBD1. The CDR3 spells CASSSTGNYGYTF. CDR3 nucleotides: TGTGCCAGTAGCTCGACAGGGAACTATGGCTACACCTTC. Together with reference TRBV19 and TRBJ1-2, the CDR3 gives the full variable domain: DGGITQSPKYLFRKEGQNVTLSCEQNLNHDAMYWYRQDPGQGLRLIYYSQIVNDFQKGDIAEGYSVSREKKESFPLTVTSAQKNPTAFYLCASSSTGNYGYTFGSGTRLTVV.